The present T cell receptor (beta chain) was sequenced within a study of cytomegalovirus exposure and HLA in healthy donors. The germline V gene has CDR1 SGHVS and CDR2 FNYEAQ. The CDR3 length is 16 residues. V lost 1 base, J lost 5 bases, and 7 bases stayed unmatched. Primers included in the PCR were 60 Vbeta and 13 Jbeta primers. Sequenced by immunoSEQ multiplex PCR; TCRdb stores in-frame clones only, minus some. The table includes fewer than 150,000 clones, approximately 77% detected once. Sample: PBMCs. The chain combines TRBV7-6 with TRBJ2-5; 10 nucleotides match TRBD2. This receptor was taken from a man between 25 and 39 years old in good health and CMV-seronegative. CDR3 sequence (DNA): TGTGCCAGCAGCTTAGATTTAGCGGGAGGTTACGAGACCCAGTACTTC. Protein product: CASSLDLAGGYETQYF. The full variable domain, its missing parts supplied by reference TRBV7-6 and TRBJ2-5, is GAGVSQSPRYKVTKRGQDVALRCDPISGHVSLYWYRQALGQGPEFLTYFNYEAQQDKSGLPNDRFSAERPEGSISTLTIQRTEQRDSAMYRCASSLDLAGGYETQYFGPGTRLLVL.